This TCR beta chain was identified in a study of CD8 T cells in ankylosing spondylitis. Regarding this clonotype: Its antigen is unknown.

Each TCR beta library was made by quantitative 5'-RACE that incorporated molecular barcodes. TCRdb reanalysed the 5' RACE reads using MiXCR and keeps one entry per CDR3 protein. The sample consists of about 400,000 distinct CDR3 sequences, approximately 22% of them appearing once. In germline, CDR1 is SGHAT, CDR2 FQNNGV. The CDR3 loop spans 17 amino acids. V was pared by 2 bases and J by 4 bases, with 8 bases of the junction left unmatched. Findings and limits, study-wide: Within peripheral blood, clones linked to disease were CD8+ and relatively rare.

J is TRBJ2-1 and V is TRBV11-2; 10 bases fit TRBD2. The sample comprised blood, either unsorted or a sorted T cell fraction (not recorded which). This receptor was taken from a male donor with ankylosing spondylitis or in good health (not recorded which). CDR3: CASSLRDGLAVYNEQFF. Written as DNA, the CDR3 is TGTGCCAGCAGCTTAAGGGATGGACTAGCGGTTTACAATGAGCAGTTCTTC.